This T cell receptor beta chain is from a study of T-cell reconstitution after alpha-beta-depleted transplantation in children. For this clonotype: Its antigen is not known.

This sample's TCRbeta library carried unique molecular identifier barcodes. Each CDR3 protein gets one entry after TCRdb re-called the PCR reads with MiXCR. The data contain around 4,200 distinct CDR3 sequences, 9.5% to 15% of them seen just once; the ten biggest clones take up 25% to 35%. General study results and limits: Hyperexpanded clones declined; after one year, newly produced T cells mostly supplied diversity. Surviving thymic progenitors and recipient T cells were the source of high TCRbeta diversity at day 60 in some patients.

Sequences were derived from PBMCs, mostly from graft donor cells, sampled 60 days after TCRalphabeta/CD19-depleted stem cell transplant. This sequence was found in a male patient aged 2 to 9 who had a stem cell transplant for acute lymphoblastic leukemia, so the T cells may come from the graft donor.

The CDR3 DNA reads as TGTGCCACCAGTGGCGCAGGGGGGGACTCCTACGAGCAGTACTTC. Protein sequence: CATSGAGGDSYEQYF. The rearrangement uses TRBV24-1 and TRBJ2-7; D assignment may be TRBD1 or TRBD2 (7 bases each). CDR1 is KGHDR, CDR2 SFDVKD, per germline. V was cut by 5 bases and J by 0 bases, with 13 bases left in between. The CDR3 runs 15 residues.